The 29 T cell receptor beta chains reported below all come from one sample, sequenced in a study of early stage breast cancer tumors. Sequencing used immunoSEQ multiplex PCR; TCRdb keeps in-frame clones, though not all of them. Among some 28,000 clones listed, about 80% were seen once. The sequenced sample consisted of blood. The receptors were sampled from a person in their 60s with breast cancer.

The chain combines TRBV7-2 with TRBJ2-5; D remains unclear. CDR1 is SGHTA, CDR2 FQGNSA, per germline. The CDR3 is 13 amino acids. Trimming left V 5 bases short and J 3 bases short, with 10 bases between. The CDR3 reads CASSPRLKETQYF. The CDR3, as DNA: TGTGCCAGCAGCCCGAGGTTGAAAGAGACCCAGTACTTC.

This sequence joins TRBV11-3 and TRBJ2-2; 7 bases are shared with TRBD1. Germline V CDR1 and CDR2: SGHNT, YENEEA. J was trimmed by 1 base and V by 7 bases; bases with no gene match: 12. The CDR3 is 17 amino acids. The CDR3 protein is CASTLGGTSENTGELFF. The DNA for the CDR3 is TGTGCCAGCACCCTAGGGGGCACGTCAGAGAACACCGGGGAGCTGTTTTTT.

The chain has TRBV6-5 and TRBJ1-5; D is ambiguous. CDR3 length: 14 amino acids. Germline CDR1 and CDR2: MNHEY and SVGAGI. The V gene lost 0 bases and the J gene lost 3 bases, with 6 bases spanning the gap. CDR3 protein: CASSYSSDNQPQHF. The CDR3, as DNA: TGTGCCAGCAGTTACTCGAGCGACAATCAGCCCCAGCATTTT.

V is TRBV10-3 and J is TRBJ2-7; 14 positions agree with TRBD2. This CDR3 has 16 residues. The trim removed 2 bases at V and 6 bases at J, leaving 6 bases unmatched. Germline V lookup: CDR1 ENHRY, CDR2 SYGVKD. CDR3 DNA sequence: TGTGCCATCAGTGAGCCGTCGGGACTAGCGGGAGCCGAGCAGTACTTC. Translated, it gives CAISEPSGLAGAEQYF.

The chain has TRBV29-1 and TRBJ1-2; 8 bases map to TRBD1. Germline V gene lookup returns CDR1 SQVTM and CDR2 ANQGSEA. The trim removed 7 bases at V and 4 bases at J, leaving 8 bases unmatched. The CDR3 is 13 residues long. CDR3 region: CSGSGGGGYGYTF. The CDR3 region has the DNA TGCAGCGGATCAGGGGGCGGTGGCTATGGCTACACCTTC.

The rearrangement joins TRBV28 to TRBJ1-1, with D perhaps TRBD1 (5 bases). V shed 7 bases and J shed 5 bases, with 17 bases lying between them. This CDR3 region has 14 residues. Germline lookup yields CDR1 MDHEN and CDR2 SYDVKM. CDR3 in DNA: TGTGCCAGCACCCTAAGGACACAAGGAACTGAAGCTTTCTTT. This translates into CASTLRTQGTEAFF.

This CDR3 reads CASSQVIGTVGGYTF. DNA for the CDR3: TGCGCCAGCAGCCAAGTTATAGGGACTGTTGGGGGCTACACCTTC. This rearrangement joins TRBV4-3 to TRBJ1-2; weak D call: TRBD1 (5 bases). V was cut by 1 base and J by 8 bases, with 17 bases left in between. CDR3 length equals 15 residues. Germline V gene lookup returns CDR1 LGHNA and CDR2 YSLEER.

The rearrangement joins TRBV5-1 to TRBJ1-2; TRBD1 aligns across 7 bases. CDR1 is SGHRS and CDR2 is YFSETQ in the germline V gene. The CDR3 sequence is 16 residues long. V gave up 5 bases and J gave up 7 bases; unmatched junction bases: 17. The CDR3 is CASREQGKEVGGGYTF. The CDR3 coding sequence is TGCGCCAGCAGGGAACAGGGGAAAGAGGTCGGAGGTGGCTACACCTTC.

The gene calls are TRBV28 and TRBJ1-5; a possible D gene is TRBD1 (6 bases). Germline-derived CDR1 and CDR2 are MDHEN and SYDVKM. The CDR3 is 15 amino acids. V dropped 2 bases and J dropped 0 bases, with 8 bases sitting between them. The CDR3 spells CASSLRTDSNQPQHF. CDR3 in DNA: TGTGCCAGCAGTTTACGGACAGATAGCAATCAGCCCCAGCATTTT.

The gene calls are TRBV19 and TRBJ1-1, with TRBD1 matching 10 bases. CDR3 length: 16 amino acids. Germline CDR1 is LNHDA and CDR2 is SQIVND (reference sequence). With V trimmed by 4 bases and J by 0 bases, 5 bases remained unmatched. The CDR3 sequence is CASSTDRGRVNTEAFF. CDR3 nucleotide sequence: TGTGCCAGTAGTACCGACAGGGGGCGGGTGAACACTGAAGCTTTCTTT.

This chain joins TRBV6-1 and TRBJ2-5; the match to TRBD1 covers 8 bases. The end of the DNA is better explained by TRBJ2-7, so the J call may be wrong. Germline assignment: CDR1 MNHNS and CDR2 SASEGT. This CDR3 is built from 14 residues. CDR3 nucleotide sequence: TGTGCCAGCAGTGAAGGGACAGGGAGATACGAGCAGTACTTC. This sequence encodes CASSEGTGRYEQYF.

The chain links TRBV9 to TRBJ2-2; 9 bases map to TRBD1. V trimming: 5 bases; J trimming: 5 bases; junction bases outside the gene matches: 7. Germline V gene data show CDR1 as SGDLS and CDR2 as YYNGEE. The CDR3 is made up of 15 amino acids. CDR3 sequence (DNA): TGTGCCAGCAGTGTCGTGGGACAGGGAACCGGGGAGCTGTTTTTT. This encodes CASSVVGQGTGELFF.

This chain connects TRBV5-4 to TRBJ2-3, with a tentative D call TRBD2 (6 bases). This CDR3 comprises 15 residues. Germline CDR1 reads SGHNT; CDR2 reads YYREEE (reference sequence). Trimming pared 0 bases from V and 4 bases from J, leaving 12 bases between. CDR3 amino acids: CASSLGGAPPDTQYF. The CDR3 bases are TGTGCCAGCAGCTTGGGCGGGGCCCCCCCAGATACGCAGTATTTT.

The rearrangement links TRBV7-3 to TRBJ2-5, with 8 bases that match TRBD2. The germline CDR1 and CDR2 sequences are SGHTA and FQGTGA. This CDR3 is built from 14 residues. V lost 5 bases to trimming and J lost 5 bases; unmatched junction nucleotides: 7. The CDR3 reads CASSPGPGGETQYF. Here the CDR3 DNA reads TGTGCCAGCAGCCCCGGCCCGGGAGGGGAGACCCAGTACTTC.

The chain links TRBV13 to TRBJ2-1; D unresolved. Germline V gives CDR1 PRHDT, CDR2 FYEKMQ (reference sequence). The CDR3 totals 15 residues. V was trimmed by 2 bases and J by 0 bases, leaving 8 bases between them. CDR3 loop: CASSLRESSYNEQFF. CDR3 nucleotide sequence: TGTGCCAGCAGCTTAAGAGAGAGCTCCTACAATGAGCAGTTCTTC. Full variable domain (rest looked up from reference TRBV13 and TRBJ2-1): AAGVIQSPRHLIKEKRETATLKCYPIPRHDTVYWYQQGPGQDPQFLISFYEKMQSDKGSIPDRFSAQQFSDYHSELNMSSLELGDSALYFCASSLRESSYNEQFFGPGTRLTVL.

The rearrangement links TRBV9 to TRBJ2-5, with a tentative D call TRBD1 (7 bases). Germline V CDR1 and CDR2: SGDLS, YYNGEE. V was trimmed by 4 bases and J by 4 bases, leaving 14 bases between them. This CDR3 region has 14 residues. CDR3 protein: CASSRRQGGETQYF. CDR3 sequence (DNA): TGTGCCAGCAGCCGAAGACAGGGAGGAGAGACCCAGTACTTC.

The chain has TRBV28 and TRBJ1-2; TRBD1 matches at 7 bases. Per the germline V gene, CDR1 is MDHEN and CDR2 is SYDVKM. V lost 7 bases and J lost 4; bases outside the gene matches: 12. The CDR3 sequence is 15 residues long. CDR3 in amino acids: CASKPTMGQRYGYTF. DNA for the CDR3: TGTGCCAGCAAACCCACTATGGGACAGCGCTATGGCTACACCTTC.

The chain recombines TRBV5-1 with TRBJ2-3; TRBD2 agrees at 10 bases. Germline V gives CDR1 SGHRS, CDR2 YFSETQ. This CDR3 has 16 residues. V shed 4 bases, J shed 2 bases, and the junction held 7 bases outside the gene matches. CDR3 sequence (DNA): TGCGCCAGCAGCCCCTCCGGGACTAGCGACACAGATACGCAGTATTTT. This codes for CASSPSGTSDTDTQYF.

Written as DNA, the CDR3 is TGTGCCAGCAGCCCCACCGGAGGGTTATCGGACCGCTATGGCTACACCTTC. Its translation is CASSPTGGLSDRYGYTF. The chain links TRBV9 to TRBJ1-2; D call uncertain. CDR3 length: 17 amino acids. V was clipped by 4 bases and J by 4 bases, with 23 bases between them. Germline V gives CDR1 SGDLS, CDR2 YYNGEE.

Here the CDR3 reads CSVEGSSYEQYF. In DNA, the CDR3 is TGCAGCGTTGAAGGTAGCTCCTACGAGCAGTACTTC. This chain joins TRBV29-1 and TRBJ2-7; D not certain. The CDR3 totals 12 residues. The ends were cut back, 1 base at V and 0 bases at J, with 4 bases in the middle. Germline V CDR1 and CDR2: SQVTM, ANQGSEA.

This chain joins TRBV6-4 and TRBJ2-1; maybe TRBD2 (6 bases). CDR1 and CDR2 (germline): MRHNA, SNTAGT. This CDR3 has 20 amino acids. The V gene lost 0 bases and the J gene lost 7 bases, with 28 bases spanning the gap. The CDR3 DNA reads TGTGCCAGCAGTGACTCGATGGGCCTAGCGAGGGCCGTGGGGGAAAATGAGCAGTTCTTC. It yields the protein CASSDSMGLARAVGENEQFF.

This sequence joins TRBV6-4 and TRBJ1-2, with TRBD1 matching 7 bases. V was clipped by 2 bases and J by 0 bases; unmatched bases: 3. Per germline, CDR1 MRHNA and CDR2 SNTAGT. The CDR3 length is 15 residues. The CDR3 bases are TGTGCCAGCAGTGACACAGACAGGGCTAACTATGGCTACACCTTC. Amino acids: CASSDTDRANYGYTF.

The genes are TRBV5-4 and TRBJ1-1; the D gene is possibly TRBD1 (5 bases). Trimming shortened V by 4 bases and J by 5 bases, and 18 bases separated the two germline ends. This CDR3 is built from 15 residues. The germline V gene encodes CDR1 SGHNT and CDR2 YYREEE (reference sequence). The CDR3 region has the DNA TGTGCCAGCAGCCAGGGAGGTAAGGAGGGTACTGAAGCTTTCTTT. This gives the protein CASSQGGKEGTEAFF.

V is TRBV7-2 and J is TRBJ1-2; 7 nucleotides align to TRBD1. The CDR3 loop spans 15 amino acids. V was clipped by 0 bases and J by 6 bases; unmatched bases: 7. Germline CDR1 is SGHTA and CDR2 is FQGNSA. DNA for the CDR3: TGTGCCAGCAGCTTAGCTACTACTACAGGGGATGGCTACACCTTC. It codes for CASSLATTTGDGYTF.

The V call is TRBV7-2, the J call TRBJ2-2, with D possibly matching TRBD2 (5 bases). The germline V and J ends were trimmed by 1 base and 5 bases, with 8 bases remaining between them. Germline CDR1 is SGHTA and CDR2 is FQGNSA. The CDR3 has 14 residues. CDR3 nucleotides: TGTGCCAGCAGCTTAGAACTAGTAACCGGGGAGCTGTTTTTT. Translated: CASSLELVTGELFF.

The chain employs TRBV7-2 and TRBJ2-2; 7 positions match TRBD2. This CDR3 is built from 15 residues. V trimming: 5 bases; J trimming: 0 bases; junction bases outside the gene matches: 3. Germline V lookup: CDR1 SGHTA, CDR2 FQGNSA. The CDR3 coding sequence is TGTGCCAGCAGCATCCTAGCGGCGAACACCGGGGAGCTGTTTTTT. This encodes CASSILAANTGELFF.

The V call is TRBV5-4, the J call TRBJ1-3; unclear D gene. Deletions cut 0 bases from V and 4 bases from J, with 8 bases between. This CDR3 has 14 residues. From germline, CDR1 is SGHNT and CDR2 YYREEE (reference sequence). The CDR3 sequence: CASSLEAGGNTIYF. The CDR3, as DNA: TGTGCCAGCAGCTTGGAGGCGGGAGGAAACACCATATATTTT.

The J gene is TRBJ2-2, the V gene TRBV6-5; 7 nucleotides match TRBD2. Germline-derived CDR1 and CDR2 are MNHEY and SVGAGI. This CDR3 comprises 15 residues. V shed 4 bases, J shed 4 bases, and the junction held 6 bases outside the gene matches. The CDR3 here is CASSSRAGFTGELFF. The DNA for the CDR3 is TGTGCCAGCAGTTCAAGAGCGGGATTCACCGGGGAGCTGTTTTTT.

The chain joins TRBV6-1 to TRBJ2-1, with TRBD1 matching 7 bases. V lost 6 bases and J lost 4; bases outside the gene matches: 9. This CDR3 spans 15 amino acids. Germline-derived CDR1 and CDR2 are MNHNS and SASEGT. The CDR3 protein is CASRGRTGIYNEQFF. The CDR3 DNA reads as TGTGCCAGCAGGGGGCGGACAGGTATTTACAATGAGCAGTTCTTC.